This is a list of T cell receptor beta chains from one sample in a study of blood T cell repertoires in COVID-19. The assay was immunoSEQ multiplex PCR, and TCRdb's table has in-frame clones only and misses some. This table holds about 340,000 clones, 65% to 90% found once. Source material: peripheral blood. These receptors originate from a woman aged 55-69 years with COVID-19, enrolled during active disease. The CDR3 runs from the conserved cysteine through the conserved F or W. Each record gives: CDR3 length, clone size, D gene, V gene, J gene, CDR3 protein, CDR3 DNA. A D gene is named only where the DNA matches it firmly. Size values are once, few and many counts, or a class for expanded clones, and some rows have none.

cdr3_length: 15; clone_size: once; d_call: -; v_call: TRBV21-1; j_call: TRBJ2-5; cdr3_aa: CASSKVGTGRETQYF; cdr3_nt: TGTGCCAGCAGCAAAGTCGGGACAGGGAGGGAGACCCAGTACTTC
cdr3_length: 17; clone_size: few; d_call: TRBD2; v_call: TRBV5-4; j_call: TRBJ2-5; cdr3_aa: CASSFRLAGLEQETQYF; cdr3_nt: TGTGCCAGCAGCTTTCGACTAGCGGGCCTCGAGCAAGAGACCCAGTACTTC
cdr3_length: 12; clone_size: -; d_call: -; v_call: TRBV12-3/TRBV12-4; j_call: TRBJ2-7; cdr3_aa: CASSPGAGEQYF; cdr3_nt: TGTGCCAGCAGTCCCGGGGCGGGAGAGCAGTACTTC
cdr3_length: 18; clone_size: -; d_call: TRBD1; v_call: TRBV27; j_call: TRBJ2-7; cdr3_aa: CASSLGPGTGGTFYEQYF; cdr3_nt: TGTGCCAGCAGTTTAGGGCCAGGGACAGGGGGTACATTCTACGAGCAGTACTTC
cdr3_length: 15; clone_size: -; d_call: TRBD2; v_call: TRBV5-4; j_call: TRBJ2-7; cdr3_aa: CASSFPSGDAYEQYF; cdr3_nt: TGTGCCAGCAGCTTTCCCAGCGGGGATGCCTACGAGCAGTACTTC
cdr3_length: 15; clone_size: -; d_call: -; v_call: TRBV18; j_call: TRBJ1-1; cdr3_aa: CASSPGVGVEFGAFF; cdr3_nt: TGTGCCAGCTCCCCCGGAGTCGGGGTGGAGTTCGGGGCTTTCTTT
cdr3_length: 13; clone_size: once; d_call: -; v_call: TRBV24-1; j_call: TRBJ2-3; cdr3_aa: CATSGRGSDTQYF; cdr3_nt: TGTGCCACCAGCGGTAGGGGATCGGATACGCAGTATTTT
cdr3_length: 18; clone_size: -; d_call: TRBD1; v_call: TRBV20-1; j_call: TRBJ1-6; cdr3_aa: CSASPGQESWSYNSPLHF; cdr3_nt: TGCAGTGCCAGTCCGGGACAGGAAAGTTGGTCCTATAATTCACCCCTCCACTTT
cdr3_length: 15; clone_size: -; d_call: TRBD1; v_call: TRBV5-4; j_call: TRBJ2-3; cdr3_aa: CASSDRQGAPDTQYF; cdr3_nt: TGTGCCAGCAGCGACAGACAGGGGGCCCCAGATACGCAGTATTTT
cdr3_length: 15; clone_size: -; d_call: -; v_call: TRBV20-1; j_call: TRBJ2-1; cdr3_aa: CSASILAQLYNEQFF; cdr3_nt: TGCAGTGCTAGTATACTAGCCCAACTCTACAATGAGCAGTTCTTC
cdr3_length: 13; clone_size: -; d_call: -; v_call: TRBV7-2; j_call: TRBJ1-1; cdr3_aa: CASSPTGLTEAFF; cdr3_nt: TGTGCCAGCAGCCCTACAGGGTTGACTGAAGCTTTCTTT
cdr3_length: 13; clone_size: few; d_call: -; v_call: TRBV18; j_call: TRBJ2-3; cdr3_aa: CASSQGSTDTQYF; cdr3_nt: TGTGCCAGCTCCCAGGGGAGCACAGATACGCAGTATTTT
cdr3_length: 12; clone_size: -; d_call: TRBD2; v_call: TRBV30; j_call: TRBJ2-7; cdr3_aa: CAWTRGGYEQYF; cdr3_nt: TGTGCCTGGACCCGGGGGGGGTACGAGCAGTACTTC
cdr3_length: 13; clone_size: -; d_call: -; v_call: TRBV11-2; j_call: TRBJ2-5; cdr3_aa: CASRPGGGETQYF; cdr3_nt: TGTGCCAGCAGACCGGGGGGCGGGGAGACCCAGTACTTC
cdr3_length: 15; clone_size: -; d_call: -; v_call: TRBV6-2/TRBV6-3; j_call: TRBJ1-4; cdr3_aa: CASSVPTDFSEKLFF; cdr3_nt: TGTGCCAGCAGTGTCCCGACAGATTTTTCTGAAAAACTGTTTTTT
cdr3_length: 13; clone_size: -; d_call: -; v_call: TRBV5-8; j_call: TRBJ1-2; cdr3_aa: CASSLWQGPGYTF; cdr3_nt: TGTGCCAGCAGCTTGTGGCAGGGGCCCGGCTACACCTTC
cdr3_length: 12; clone_size: few; d_call: -; v_call: TRBV2; j_call: TRBJ1-1; cdr3_aa: CASSRVGLKKPF; cdr3_nt: TGTGCCAGCTCACGCGTGGGACTTAAGAAACCTTTT
cdr3_length: 15; clone_size: -; d_call: TRBD2; v_call: TRBV18; j_call: TRBJ2-3; cdr3_aa: CASSRSGGAGDTQYF; cdr3_nt: TGTGCCAGCTCACGAAGCGGGGGGGCCGGAGATACGCAGTATTTT
cdr3_length: 14; clone_size: -; d_call: TRBD1; v_call: TRBV5-4; j_call: TRBJ1-6; cdr3_aa: CASSIDRVGSPLHF; cdr3_nt: TGTGCCAGCAGCATTGACAGGGTAGGCTCACCCCTCCACTTT
cdr3_length: 13; clone_size: once; d_call: -; v_call: TRBV4-1; j_call: TRBJ2-7; cdr3_aa: CASSQSDRYEQYF; cdr3_nt: TGCGCCAGCAGCCAATCCGACAGATACGAGCAGTACTTC
cdr3_length: 18; clone_size: -; d_call: TRBD2; v_call: TRBV5-5; j_call: TRBJ2-3; cdr3_aa: CASSLAPRGGGPTDTQYF; cdr3_nt: TGTGCCAGCAGCTTGGCCCCCCGCGGGGGGGGTCCGACAGATACGCAGTATTTT
cdr3_length: 15; clone_size: few; d_call: -; v_call: TRBV15; j_call: TRBJ2-7; cdr3_aa: CATSRGRGLGGEQYF; cdr3_nt: TGTGCCACCAGCAGAGGCCGAGGGCTCGGGGGCGAGCAGTACTTC
cdr3_length: 12; clone_size: -; d_call: -; v_call: TRBV12-3/TRBV12-4; j_call: TRBJ2-2; cdr3_aa: CASRSGNGELFF; cdr3_nt: TGTGCCAGCAGGTCCGGTAACGGGGAGCTGTTTTTT
cdr3_length: 16; clone_size: -; d_call: TRBD1; v_call: TRBV29-1; j_call: TRBJ2-7; cdr3_aa: CSVEGGRDSTSYEQYF; cdr3_nt: TGCAGCGTTGAAGGGGGCCGGGACAGTACTTCCTACGAGCAGTACTTC
cdr3_length: 19; clone_size: once; d_call: TRBD2; v_call: TRBV6-6; j_call: TRBJ2-5; cdr3_aa: CASSRRSQRTSGAVETQYF; cdr3_nt: TGTGCCAGCAGTCGTCGGTCACAACGGACTAGCGGGGCGGTAGAGACCCAGTACTTC
cdr3_length: 17; clone_size: once; d_call: -; v_call: TRBV5-6; j_call: TRBJ1-6; cdr3_aa: CASSSETESSYNSPLHF; cdr3_nt: TGTGCCAGCAGCTCTGAGACTGAGAGCTCCTATAATTCACCCCTCCACTTT
cdr3_length: 18; clone_size: -; d_call: TRBD1; v_call: TRBV9; j_call: TRBJ1-2; cdr3_aa: CASSGKMDRGPNVHGYTF; cdr3_nt: TGTGCCAGCAGCGGGAAGATGGACAGGGGGCCAAATGTCCATGGCTACACCTTC
cdr3_length: 15; clone_size: -; d_call: -; v_call: TRBV7-2; j_call: TRBJ1-3; cdr3_aa: CASSQGSSSGNTIYF; cdr3_nt: TGTGCCAGCAGTCAGGGGTCCAGCTCTGGAAACACCATATATTTT
cdr3_length: 13; clone_size: -; d_call: -; v_call: TRBV11-2; j_call: TRBJ2-7; cdr3_aa: CASSFGVHYEQYF; cdr3_nt: TGTGCCAGCAGCTTCGGGGTTCACTACGAGCAGTACTTC
cdr3_length: 16; clone_size: -; d_call: TRBD1; v_call: TRBV2; j_call: TRBJ2-7; cdr3_aa: CASTISPGQGALEQYF; cdr3_nt: TGTGCCAGCACCATAAGTCCCGGACAGGGGGCACTTGAGCAGTACTTC
cdr3_length: 16; clone_size: -; d_call: TRBD1; v_call: TRBV7-3; j_call: TRBJ1-2; cdr3_aa: CASSLLPGGASYGYTF; cdr3_nt: TGTGCCAGCAGCTTACTCCCAGGGGGCGCAAGCTATGGCTACACCTTC
cdr3_length: 20; clone_size: -; d_call: TRBD2; v_call: TRBV6-2/TRBV6-3; j_call: TRBJ2-1; cdr3_aa: CASSTPGRGVWASSYNEQFF; cdr3_nt: TGTGCCAGCAGTACACCGGGACGGGGGGTCTGGGCGAGCTCCTACAATGAGCAGTTCTTC
cdr3_length: 13; clone_size: once; d_call: -; v_call: TRBV2; j_call: TRBJ1-2; cdr3_aa: CASSEYRFGGYTF; cdr3_nt: TGTGCCAGCAGTGAATACCGGTTCGGGGGCTACACCTTC
cdr3_length: 15; clone_size: -; d_call: TRBD1; v_call: TRBV5-1; j_call: TRBJ2-7; cdr3_aa: CASSLALQGAYEQYF; cdr3_nt: TGCGCCAGCAGCTTGGCCCTACAGGGGGCCTACGAGCAGTACTTC
cdr3_length: 14; clone_size: -; d_call: -; v_call: TRBV7-5; j_call: TRBJ2-7; cdr3_aa: CARSSPLDSYEQYF; cdr3_nt: TGTGCCAGAAGCTCCCCTTTAGACAGCTACGAGCAGTACTTC
cdr3_length: 13; clone_size: few; d_call: -; v_call: TRBV12-3/TRBV12-4; j_call: TRBJ2-1; cdr3_aa: CASRHGRGFFQFF; cdr3_nt: TGTGCCAGCAGGCACGGTCGGGGGTTTTTCCAGTTCTTC
cdr3_length: 15; clone_size: -; d_call: -; v_call: TRBV7-9; j_call: TRBJ2-3; cdr3_aa: CASSPTSFGTDTQYF; cdr3_nt: TGTGCCAGCAGCCCGACTAGTTTCGGCACAGATACGCAGTATTTT
cdr3_length: 16; clone_size: -; d_call: TRBD1; v_call: TRBV5-1; j_call: TRBJ1-3; cdr3_aa: CASSHGTGRSGNTIYF; cdr3_nt: TGCGCCAGCAGCCACGGGACAGGCCGCTCTGGAAACACCATATATTTT
cdr3_length: 15; clone_size: -; d_call: -; v_call: TRBV19; j_call: TRBJ1-2; cdr3_aa: CASSPPGRKNYGYTF; cdr3_nt: TGTGCCAGTAGCCCCCCCGGGAGGAAGAACTATGGCTACACCTTC
cdr3_length: 17; clone_size: -; d_call: -; v_call: TRBV4-3; j_call: TRBJ1-2; cdr3_aa: CASSQDGGVRGNYGYTF; cdr3_nt: TGCGCCAGCAGCCAAGATGGGGGGGTCCGGGGTAACTATGGCTACACCTTC
cdr3_length: 14; clone_size: -; d_call: -; v_call: TRBV2; j_call: TRBJ2-3; cdr3_aa: CASKYGGSTDTQYF; cdr3_nt: TGTGCCAGCAAGTACGGGGGAAGCACAGATACGCAGTATTTT
cdr3_length: 17; clone_size: -; d_call: -; v_call: TRBV7-8; j_call: TRBJ1-2; cdr3_aa: CASSLVYRETSNYGYTF; cdr3_nt: TGTGCCAGCAGCTTAGTTTACAGGGAGACTTCTAACTATGGCTACACCTTC
cdr3_length: 13; clone_size: -; d_call: -; v_call: TRBV6-5; j_call: TRBJ1-5; cdr3_aa: CASSYVGGQPQHF; cdr3_nt: TGTGCCAGCAGTTACGTGGGCGGGCAGCCCCAGCATTTT
cdr3_length: 15; clone_size: -; d_call: -; v_call: TRBV6-2/TRBV6-3; j_call: TRBJ1-1; cdr3_aa: CASSRSAELNTEAFF; cdr3_nt: TGTGCCAGCAGTCGAAGCGCCGAGCTGAACACTGAAGCTTTCTTT
cdr3_length: 13; clone_size: -; d_call: -; v_call: TRBV12-3/TRBV12-4; j_call: TRBJ1-1; cdr3_aa: CASSGHWNTEAFF; cdr3_nt: TGTGCCAGCAGCGGACACTGGAACACTGAAGCTTTCTTT